This entry describes one T cell receptor beta chain. Its antigen is undetermined. The assay was immunoSEQ multiplex PCR, and TCRdb's table has in-frame clones only and misses some. This table has about 140,000 clones, roughly 82% appearing once. This record belongs to a study of T cell responses to AZD1222 COVID-19 vaccine. Notes on the study in general: Baseline serostatus was positive in only a handful of AZD1222 recipients. Unmutated regions of variants are reportedly targeted by nearly half of spike-specific TCRs. Two AZD1222 doses significantly raised spike-specific TCR breadth and depth over controls. Most donors were white British, females outnumbered males, and clonal diversity was possibly underestimated.

The germline CDR1 and CDR2 sequences are KGHSH and LQKENI. The CDR3 length is 17 residues. V lost 8 bases, J lost 0 bases, and 12 bases stayed unmatched. The V call is TRBV18, the J call TRBJ1-3; 8 nucleotides line up with TRBD1. This TCR was recovered from an adult in good health. This specimen consisted of peripheral blood, obtained on day 0 of AZD1222 vaccination. The CDR3 here is CASARGRGIISGNTIYF. DNA for the CDR3: TGTGCCAGCGCCAGGGGGCGAGGGATTATCTCTGGAAACACCATATATTTT.